This T cell receptor beta chain was recorded in a study of STAT5B mutations in CD4+ large granular lymphocyte leukemia. Overall study results and limits: Compared with healthy controls (2/35), patient top clones favored TRBV06 (8/27).

The CDR3 has 16 residues. Germline-derived CDR1 and CDR2 are SGDLS and YYNGEE. V lost 0 bases to trimming and J lost 2 bases, with 14 bases between them. The data were produced by immunoSEQ multiplex PCR, yet TCRdb's version contains in-frame clones alone and is incomplete. The top ten clones hold 0.4% to 0.5% of a sample with about 32,000 clones, roughly two thirds of them seen once. Note on this clone: Its matching antigen is unknown.

The TCR comes from a human donor in good health. Sequenced: CD4+ T cells from blood buffy coats. The chain combines TRBV9 with TRBJ2-5; the D is unclear. The CDR3: CASSVATGGFQETQYF. The CDR3 region has the DNA TGTGCCAGCAGCGTAGCTACCGGCGGTTTTCAAGAGACCCAGTACTTC.